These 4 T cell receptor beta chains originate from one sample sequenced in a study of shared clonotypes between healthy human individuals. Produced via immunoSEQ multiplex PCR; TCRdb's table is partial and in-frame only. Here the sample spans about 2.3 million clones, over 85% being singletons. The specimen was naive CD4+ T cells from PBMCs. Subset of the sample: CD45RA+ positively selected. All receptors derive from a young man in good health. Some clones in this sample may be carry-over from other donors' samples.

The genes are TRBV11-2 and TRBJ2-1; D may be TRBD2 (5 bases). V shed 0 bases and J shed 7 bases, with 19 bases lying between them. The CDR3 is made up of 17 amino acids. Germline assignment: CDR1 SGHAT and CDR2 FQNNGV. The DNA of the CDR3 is TGTGCCAGCAGCTTAGACCCTCCAGCGTTAACGGGGAATGAGCAGTTCTTC. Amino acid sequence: CASSLDPPALTGNEQFF.

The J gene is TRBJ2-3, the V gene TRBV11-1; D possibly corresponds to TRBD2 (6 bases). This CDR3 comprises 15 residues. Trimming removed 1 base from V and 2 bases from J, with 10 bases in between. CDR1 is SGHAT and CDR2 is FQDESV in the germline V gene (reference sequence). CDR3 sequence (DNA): TGTGCCAGCAGCTTAGGGAGGGTACACACAGATACGCAGTATTTT. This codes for CASSLGRVHTDTQYF.

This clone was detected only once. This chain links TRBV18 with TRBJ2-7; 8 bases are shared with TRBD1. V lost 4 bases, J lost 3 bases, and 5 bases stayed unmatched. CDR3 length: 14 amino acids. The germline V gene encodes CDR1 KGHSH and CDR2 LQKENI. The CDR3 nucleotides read TGTGCCAGCTCACAAACGGACAGGGACTACGAGCAGTACTTC. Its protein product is CASSQTDRDYEQYF. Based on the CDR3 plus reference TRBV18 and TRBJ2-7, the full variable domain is NAGVMQNPRHLVRRRGQEARLRCSPMKGHSHVYWYRQLPEEGLKFMVYLQKENIIDESGMPKERFSAEFPKEGPSILRIQQVVRGDSAAYFCASSQTDRDYEQYFGPGTRLTVT.

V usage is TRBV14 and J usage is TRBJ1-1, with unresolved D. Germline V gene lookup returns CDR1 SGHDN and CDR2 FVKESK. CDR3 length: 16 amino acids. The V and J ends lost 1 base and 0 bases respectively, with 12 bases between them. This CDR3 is CASSQVRPIMNTEAFF. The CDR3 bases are TGTGCCAGCAGCCAAGTTCGGCCTATAATGAACACTGAAGCTTTCTTT.